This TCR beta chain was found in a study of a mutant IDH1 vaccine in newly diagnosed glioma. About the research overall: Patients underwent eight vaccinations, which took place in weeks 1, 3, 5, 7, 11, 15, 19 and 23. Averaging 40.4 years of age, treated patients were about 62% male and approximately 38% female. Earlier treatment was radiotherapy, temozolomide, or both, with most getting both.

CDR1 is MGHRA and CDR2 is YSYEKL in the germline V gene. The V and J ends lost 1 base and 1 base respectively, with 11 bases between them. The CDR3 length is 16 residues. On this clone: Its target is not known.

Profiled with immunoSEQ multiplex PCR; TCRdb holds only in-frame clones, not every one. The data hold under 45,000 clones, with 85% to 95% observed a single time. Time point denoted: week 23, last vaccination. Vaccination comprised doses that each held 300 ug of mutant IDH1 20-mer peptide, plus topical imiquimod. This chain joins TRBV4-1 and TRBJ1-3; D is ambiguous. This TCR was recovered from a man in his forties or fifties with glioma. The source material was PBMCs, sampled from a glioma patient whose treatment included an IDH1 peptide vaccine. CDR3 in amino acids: CASSQVAWGSGNTIYF. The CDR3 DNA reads TGCGCCAGCAGCCAAGTCGCGTGGGGATCTGGAAACACCATATATTTT.